This TCR beta chain was profiled in a study of blood T cell repertoires in COVID-19. Study at large: Whether acute or convalescent, the COVID-19 samples came from the United States, Italy and Spain. T cells, B-cell-depleted T cells, or PBMCs supplied cDNA or gDNA.

This clone occurred once. Authors' methods: Reference gene primer amplification gave estimated nucleated cell counts. Sequencing was performed with immunoSEQ multiplex PCR; in TCRdb, only in-frame clones are kept and a portion is missing. The V and J calls and clone size are taken from that table; D and trimming were inferred from the DNA. The table lists about 240,000 clones, about 85% of them singletons. This TCR was recovered from a man younger than 40 who had recovered from COVID-19. The sequenced material came from peripheral blood.

The CDR3 DNA follows: TGTGCCAGCAGTTTGGTTCTAGCGGGGACAGATACGCAGTATTTT. This codes for CASSLVLAGTDTQYF. The V gene is TRBV28, the J gene TRBJ2-3; 9 bases are a match to TRBD2. Per germline, CDR1 MDHEN and CDR2 SYDVKM. This CDR3 spans 15 amino acids. V lost 3 bases to trimming and J lost 3 bases; unmatched junction nucleotides: 4.